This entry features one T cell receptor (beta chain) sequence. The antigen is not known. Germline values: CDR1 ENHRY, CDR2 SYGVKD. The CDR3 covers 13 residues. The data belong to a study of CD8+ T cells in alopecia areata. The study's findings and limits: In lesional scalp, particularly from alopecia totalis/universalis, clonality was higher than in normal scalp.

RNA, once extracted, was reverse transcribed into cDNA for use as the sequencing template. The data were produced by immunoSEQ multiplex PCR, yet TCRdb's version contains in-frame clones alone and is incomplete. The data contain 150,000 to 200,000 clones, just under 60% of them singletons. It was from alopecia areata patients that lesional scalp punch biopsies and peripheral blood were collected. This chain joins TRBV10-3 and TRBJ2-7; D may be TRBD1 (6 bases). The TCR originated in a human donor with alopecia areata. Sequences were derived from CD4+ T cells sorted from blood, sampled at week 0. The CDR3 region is CSSFQGGRNEQYF. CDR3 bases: TGTTCCAGCTTTCAAGGGGGAAGGAACGAGCAGTACTTC.